What follows are 8 T cell receptor beta chains derived from one specimen sequenced in a study of T cell repertoires in cytomegalovirus infection. Using its own MiXCR run on the reads, TCRdb lists one record per CDR3 protein. The sample has more than 400,000 distinct CDR3 sequences; 26% are singletons. Sequenced input: PBMCs. These receptors were collected from a human donor in good health (CMV status not recorded). Some clones in this sample may be carry-over from other donors' samples.

The CDR3 nucleotides read TGTGCCAGTAGCCGTAGCGGGATGAGTTTGGGAGAGACCCAGTACTTC. As protein: CASSRSGMSLGETQYF. The rearrangement uses TRBV19 and TRBJ2-5; 8 positions match TRBD2. V lost 6 bases and J lost 4; bases outside the gene matches: 13. Looked up from germline, CDR1 is LNHDA and CDR2 is SQIVND (reference sequence). The CDR3 covers 16 residues. The variable domain in full, with the rest retrieved from reference TRBV19 and TRBJ2-5, is DGGITQSPKYLFRKEGQNVTLSCEQNLNHDAMYWYRQDPGQGLRLIYYSQIVNDFQKGDIAEGYSVSREKKESFPLTVTSAQKNPTAFYLCASSRSGMSLGETQYFGPGTRLLVL.

This clonotype was counted many times. This chain links TRBV7-2 with TRBJ2-4; D call uncertain. Germline values: CDR1 SGHTA, CDR2 FQGNSA. CDR3 length: 12 residues. Trimming shortened V by 6 bases and J by 10 bases, and 13 bases separated the two germline ends. The CDR3 DNA sequence: TGTGCCAGCAGGCCGACACGGAGTATTCAGTACTTC. Its translation: CASRPTRSIQYF.

This sequence joins TRBV7-2 and TRBJ2-5; 11 bases map to TRBD2. The CDR3 is 16 residues long. From germline, CDR1 is SGHTA and CDR2 FQGNSA. J gave up 5 bases and V 1 base, and 6 bases lay outside the gene matches. The CDR3 region has the DNA TGTGCCAGCAGCTTAGTTCTAGCGGGAGGAGGTGAGACCCAGTACTTC. It translates to CASSLVLAGGGETQYF.

This clonotype appeared a few times. The V and J genes are TRBV3-1 and TRBJ2-2; D is possibly TRBD2 (5 bases). V lost 2 bases and J 5 bases, leaving 12 bases between the germline ends. The CDR3 runs to 15 residues. The germline V gene encodes CDR1 LGHDT and CDR2 YNNKEL (reference sequence). In nucleotides, the CDR3 is TGTGCCAGCAGCCAACCTACCGGGGTAACCGGGGAGCTGTTTTTT. This sequence encodes CASSQPTGVTGELFF. Supplemented by reference TRBV3-1 and TRBJ2-2, the full variable domain reads DTAVSQTPKYLVTQMGNDKSIKCEQNLGHDTMYWYKQDSKKFLKIMFSYNNKELIINETVPNRFSPKSPDKAHLNLHINSLELGDSAVYFCASSQPTGVTGELFFGEGSRLTVL.

This clonotype occurred many times. V usage is TRBV7-8 and J usage is TRBJ1-2; TRBD1 matches 9 bases. This CDR3 spans 15 amino acids. V lost 5 bases to trimming and J lost 0 bases; unmatched junction nucleotides: 4. CDR1 and CDR2 (germline): SGHVS, FQNEAQ. The CDR3 nucleotides are TGTGCCAGCAGCCCTCGGACAGGGGCTAACTATGGCTACACCTTC. It codes for CASSPRTGANYGYTF.

The rearrangement joins TRBV27 to TRBJ2-1; 8 bases agree with TRBD2. The germline CDR1 and CDR2 sequences are MNHEY and SMNVEV (reference sequence). V gave up 8 bases and J gave up 0 bases; unmatched junction bases: 3. This CDR3 is 14 amino acids long. CDR3 protein: CASGLATSYNEQFF. CDR3 nucleotide sequence: TGTGCCAGCGGACTAGCTACCTCCTACAATGAGCAGTTCTTC.

This clonotype was recorded a few times. The chain links TRBV12-3 or TRBV12-4 to TRBJ2-5; 7 nucleotides line up with TRBD1. Germline trimming cut 5 bases from V and 7 bases from J; bases unmatched to any gene: 16. The CDR3 runs to 16 residues. CDR3 loop: CASSPGTAQRRGTQYF. In nucleotides, the CDR3 is TGTGCCAGCAGTCCTGGGACAGCCCAGAGGCGAGGGACCCAGTACTTC.

The CDR3 reads CASRAAGSNQPQHF. In DNA, the CDR3 is TGTGCCAGCAGGGCCGCAGGGAGCAATCAGCCCCAGCATTTT. The chain has TRBV28 and TRBJ1-5; maybe TRBD1 (5 bases). V was pared by 6 bases and J by 1 base, with 10 bases between. Germline V gene lookup returns CDR1 MDHEN and CDR2 SYDVKM. This CDR3 is 14 amino acids long.